This T cell receptor (beta chain) came from a study of blood T cell repertoires in COVID-19. Turning to the study itself: The samples span acute and convalescent COVID-19 from the United States, Italy and Spain. Sources were T cells, B-cell-depleted T cells, or PBMCs; the material itself was cDNA or gDNA.

The CDR3 runs to 14 residues. Germline V gives CDR1 MDHEN, CDR2 SYDVKM. The J segment lost 3 bases and the V segment lost 9 bases, leaving 5 bases of the junction unmatched. Authors' data handling: Reference gene primer amplification yielded estimated nucleated cell counts. Assay: immunoSEQ multiplex PCR; the TCRdb copy retains only in-frame clones and omits some. V, J and clone size are taken as reported in that table, and D and trimming were inferred from the DNA itself. The data hold 180,000 or so clones, with approximately 80% observed a single time. Material: peripheral blood. The rearrangement joins TRBV28 to TRBJ2-7; 13 positions agree with TRBD2. The clonotype was recovered from a human donor with acute or convalescent COVID-19. The donor label of this sample is uncertain. As DNA, the CDR3 is TGTGCCAGTACCGGGACTAGCGGGAACTACGAGCAGTACTTC. Translation gives CASTGTSGNYEQYF.